Listed below are T cell receptor beta chains from one sample, sequenced in a study of cytomegalovirus exposure and HLA in healthy donors. Profiling relied on immunoSEQ multiplex PCR, and the TCRdb table lists in-frame clones only, not all of them. The repertoire holds about 140,000 clones, with 75% to 80% as singletons. What was sequenced was PBMCs. Receptor source: a female donor in good health and CMV-seronegative. Each CDR3 is given with its conserved first and last residue. The order of the fields is V gene, D gene, clone size, J gene, CDR3 protein, CDR3 DNA. D genes are given only for firm matches. Clone size is shown for a subset of rows, as once, few, many or a class of expanded clone.

>TRBV5-6|TRBD1|.|TRBJ2-7
CASSLEGTGVIYEQYF
TGTGCCAGCAGCTTGGAAGGGACAGGGGTAATCTACGAGCAGTACTTC
>TRBV28|TRBD1|.|TRBJ1-1
CASNLGGARRNTEAFF
TGTGCCAGTAACCTAGGGGGCGCCCGAAGGAACACTGAAGCTTTCTTT
>TRBV19|.|once|TRBJ1-4
CASRSGRANEKLFF
TGTGCCAGTAGATCGGGCAGGGCTAATGAAAAACTGTTTTTT
>TRBV5-6|.|.|TRBJ1-1
CASSLTRGKGPNTEAFF
TGTGCCAGCAGCTTGACCCGGGGTAAGGGTCCGAACACTGAAGCTTTCTTT
>TRBV7-9|TRBD1|.|TRBJ2-7
CSSSSGSRTGSYEQYF
TGTTCCAGCAGCTCCGGTTCCCGGACAGGATCCTACGAGCAGTACTTC
>TRBV19|TRBD2|.|TRBJ2-3
CASSIDYGSSGTDTQYF
TGTGCCAGTAGTATAGATTACGGCTCTAGCGGAACAGATACGCAGTATTTT
>TRBV7-2|.|.|TRBJ2-1
CASSPPGGRGNEQFF
TGTGCCAGCAGCCCCCCCGGAGGGAGAGGCAATGAGCAGTTCTTC
>TRBV15|.|.|TRBJ1-2
CATSREGGGGLNYGYTF
TGTGCCACCAGCAGAGAGGGAGGCGGGGGGCTTAACTATGGCTACACCTTC
>TRBV19|.|.|TRBJ2-7
CASSPGGGGDYEQYF
TGTGCCAGTAGTCCAGGGGGCGGGGGCGACTACGAGCAGTACTTC
>TRBV19|TRBD1|.|TRBJ2-7
CASSMTGSSYEQYF
TGTGCCAGTAGTATGACAGGGAGCTCCTACGAGCAGTACTTC
>TRBV10-3|.|.|TRBJ1-1
CAIAGQGFTEAFF
TGTGCCATCGCTGGGCAGGGATTCACTGAAGCTTTCTTT
>TRBV19|TRBD1|.|TRBJ2-5
CASSTGQGRETQYF
TGTGCCAGTAGTACAGGACAGGGGCGGGAGACCCAGTACTTC
>TRBV6-1|TRBD2|.|TRBJ2-3
CASTTGLAAGDPQYF
TGTGCCAGCACAACGGGACTAGCGGCAGGGGATCCGCAGTATTTT
>TRBV21-1|.|.|TRBJ1-2
CASSKMGTVNYGYTF
TGTGCCAGCAGTAAAATGGGGACAGTTAACTATGGCTACACCTTC
>TRBV28|.|few|TRBJ1-1
CASRAGGEAFF
TGTGCCAGCAGGGCCGGGGGTGAAGCTTTCTTT
>TRBV9|TRBD1|.|TRBJ2-7
CASSGGTGPYEQYF
TGTGCCAGCAGCGGCGGGACAGGCCCCTACGAGCAGTACTTC
>TRBV19|TRBD1|.|TRBJ2-7
CASSMGTGTYEQYF
TGTGCCAGTAGTATGGGGACAGGGACCTACGAGCAGTACTTC
>TRBV7-3|.|once|TRBJ2-2
CASSPWSGELFF
TGTGCCAGCAGCCCCTGGAGCGGGGAGCTGTTTTTT
>TRBV7-2|.|.|TRBJ2-2
CASSSTPGELFF
TGTGCCAGCAGTTCTACCCCGGGGGAGCTGTTTTTT
>TRBV7-3|.|.|TRBJ2-3
CASSLSSGSDTQYF
TGTGCCAGCAGCTTAAGCAGTGGCTCAGATACGCAGTATTTT
>TRBV4-2|TRBD1|few|TRBJ1-5
CASSQVGGGESQPQHF
TGTGCCAGCAGCCAAGTAGGGGGCGGGGAGAGTCAGCCCCAGCATTTT
>TRBV29-1|.|.|TRBJ2-7
CSVRVSSYEQYF
TGCAGCGTTCGGGTCTCATCCTACGAGCAGTACTTC
>TRBV6-5|.|.|TRBJ1-5
CASSYRGEKQPQHF
TGTGCCAGCAGTTACCGGGGAGAGAAACAGCCCCAGCATTTT
>TRBV5-1|.|few|TRBJ2-1
CASSLGLHNEQFF
TGCGCCAGCAGCTTGGGGCTCCACAATGAGCAGTTCTTC
>TRBV27|TRBD2|.|TRBJ2-7
CASSMTSSEQYF
TGTGCCAGCAGTATGACTAGCAGCGAGCAGTACTTC
>TRBV29-1|.|.|TRBJ1-1
CSGSLQGEAFF
TGCAGCGGAAGCCTGCAGGGTGAAGCTTTCTTT
>TRBV7-2|TRBD1|.|TRBJ2-2
CASSSVGLTGGGNGELFF
TGTGCCAGCAGCTCCGTTGGGCTGACAGGGGGCGGGAACGGGGAGCTGTTTTTT
>TRBV9|.|.|TRBJ2-3
CASSVDSDTDTQYF
TGTGCCAGCAGCGTAGATAGTGACACAGATACGCAGTATTTT
>TRBV2|TRBD2|.|TRBJ2-1
CASSEISGGQNKFF
TGTGCCAGCAGTGAAATTAGCGGGGGCCAAAACAAGTTCTTC
>TRBV5-4|TRBD2|once|TRBJ2-2
CASSPGGTAGELFF
TGTGCCAGCAGCCCGGGGGGGACGGCCGGGGAGCTGTTTTTT
>TRBV6-1|.|once|TRBJ2-2
CASPKGMDTGELFF
TGTGCCAGCCCCAAGGGGATGGACACCGGGGAGCTGTTTTTT
>TRBV6-6|.|.|TRBJ2-3
CASRGTREISTDTQYF
TGTGCCAGCAGAGGAACCAGGGAAATTAGTACAGATACGCAGTATTTT
>TRBV10-3|TRBD2|.|TRBJ2-5
CAISESIAGAETQYF
TGTGCCATCAGTGAGTCTATAGCGGGGGCAGAGACCCAGTACTTC
>TRBV27|TRBD1|.|TRBJ2-7
CASRTGDSYEQYF
TGTGCCAGCAGGACAGGGGATAGCTACGAGCAGTACTTC
>TRBV5-6|.|.|TRBJ1-1
CASSANMNTEAFF
TGTGCCAGCAGCGCGAATATGAACACTGAAGCTTTCTTT
>TRBV6-1|.|.|TRBJ1-1
CASSGDSVTEAFF
TGTGCCAGCAGTGGGGACTCAGTCACTGAAGCTTTCTTT
>TRBV16|TRBD2|.|TRBJ2-3
CASSQTSGITDTQYF
TGTGCCAGCAGCCAAACTAGCGGGATCACAGATACGCAGTATTTT
>TRBV19|.|.|TRBJ2-7
CASSRLLGGEQYF
TGTGCCAGTAGTAGACTGTTAGGTGGCGAGCAGTACTTC
>TRBV5-1|.|.|TRBJ2-5
CASSLRGSLTPETQYF
TGCGCCAGCAGCTTGCGAGGATCCCTAACCCCAGAGACCCAGTACTTC
>TRBV5-1|.|once|TRBJ2-5
CASSPKEETQYF
TGCGCCAGCAGTCCGAAGGAGGAGACCCAGTACTTC
>TRBV6-1|.|.|TRBJ1-2
CASSLATGYGYTF
TGTGCCAGCAGTTTGGCCACAGGGTATGGCTACACCTTC
>TRBV27|.|.|TRBJ1-6
CASGSPLHF
TGTGCCAGCGGCTCACCCCTCCACTTT
>TRBV21-1|.|.|TRBJ2-1
CASIGLAGGLGNEQFF
TGTGCCAGCATCGGACTAGCGGGGGGGCTTGGCAATGAGCAGTTCTTC
>TRBV5-1|TRBD1|.|TRBJ1-5
CASSLDGTGATQPQHF
TGCGCCAGCAGCTTAGACGGGACAGGGGCTACTCAGCCCCAGCATTTT
>TRBV6-1|.|.|TRBJ2-7
CASSEQGTYEQYF
TGTGCCAGCAGTGAACAGGGAACCTACGAGCAGTACTTC
>TRBV7-3|.|.|TRBJ2-6
CASSFQASGANVLTF
TGTGCCAGCAGCTTTCAGGCCTCTGGGGCCAACGTCCTGACTTTC
>TRBV19|.|.|TRBJ2-2
CASSTMMGTGELFF
TGTGCCAGTTCGACTATGATGGGGACCGGGGAGCTGTTTTTT